This T cell receptor beta chain stems from a study of identical twins. Findings and caveats of the study: For out-of-frame beta sequences, excess twin sharing was weaker.

TCRdb reprocessed the 5' RACE reads with MiXCR, giving one entry per CDR3 protein. The profile shows some 230,000 distinct CDR3 sequences, over 5.5% of them singletons. This clonotype was recorded a few times. Its specificity is unknown. The same data also went into a second study, on T cells expressing NK-cell markers. Per that paper: Sorted CD3+CD56+NKG2C+, CD3+CD56+NKG2C- and CD3+CD56-NKG2C+ T-cell subsets were beta-chain profiled.

Sequencing was performed on CD8+ T cells sorted from blood. The source is a woman aged 18-35 years in good health.

The CDR3 DNA reads as TGCAGCGTTGAACTGCGCCCCGGGGAGCTGTTTTTT. This gives the protein CSVELRPGELFF. The chain combines TRBV29-1 with TRBJ2-2; no firm D call. The CDR3 is 12 residues long. Germline CDR1 reads SQVTM; CDR2 reads ANQGSEA. V was trimmed by 2 bases and J by 6 bases, leaving 7 bases between them.